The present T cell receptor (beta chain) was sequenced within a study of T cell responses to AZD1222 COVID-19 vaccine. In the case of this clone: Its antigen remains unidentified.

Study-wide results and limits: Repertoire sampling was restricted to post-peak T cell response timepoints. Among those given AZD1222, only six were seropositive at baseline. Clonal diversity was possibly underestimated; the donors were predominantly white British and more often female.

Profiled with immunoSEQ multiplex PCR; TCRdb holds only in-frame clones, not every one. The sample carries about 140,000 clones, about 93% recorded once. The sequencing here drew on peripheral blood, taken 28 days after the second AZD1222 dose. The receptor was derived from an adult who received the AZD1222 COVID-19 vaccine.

CDR3 residues: CASSQVDGTGDNEQFF. The CDR3 DNA is TGTGCCAGCAGCCAAGTAGACGGGACAGGGGACAATGAGCAGTTCTTC. The chain links TRBV4-2 to TRBJ2-1; 10 bases map to TRBD1. The trim removed 1 base at V and 5 bases at J, leaving 5 bases unmatched. CDR1 is LGHNA, CDR2 YNFKEQ, per germline. The CDR3 runs 16 residues.